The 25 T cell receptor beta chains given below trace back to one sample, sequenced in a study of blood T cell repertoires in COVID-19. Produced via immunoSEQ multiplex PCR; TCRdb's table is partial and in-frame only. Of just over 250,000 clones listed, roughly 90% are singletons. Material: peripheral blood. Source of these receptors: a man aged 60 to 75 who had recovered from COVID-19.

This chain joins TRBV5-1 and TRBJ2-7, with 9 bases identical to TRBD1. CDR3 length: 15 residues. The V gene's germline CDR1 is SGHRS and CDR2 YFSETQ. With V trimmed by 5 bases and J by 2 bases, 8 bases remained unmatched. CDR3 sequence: CASRFVGQGTYEQYF. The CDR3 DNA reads TGCGCCAGCAGATTTGTAGGACAGGGGACCTACGAGCAGTACTTC.

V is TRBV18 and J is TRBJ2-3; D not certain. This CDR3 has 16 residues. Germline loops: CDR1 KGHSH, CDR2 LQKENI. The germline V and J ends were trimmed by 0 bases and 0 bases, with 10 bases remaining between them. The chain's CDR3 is CASSPPDSASTDTQYF. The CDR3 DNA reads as TGTGCCAGCTCACCACCAGACTCTGCTAGCACAGATACGCAGTATTTT.

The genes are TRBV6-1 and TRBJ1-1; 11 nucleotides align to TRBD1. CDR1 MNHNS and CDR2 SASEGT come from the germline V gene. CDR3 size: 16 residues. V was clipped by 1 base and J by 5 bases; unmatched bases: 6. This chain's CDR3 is CASSEGGTGGRTEAFF. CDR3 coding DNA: TGTGCCAGCAGTGAAGGGGGGACAGGGGGGCGGACTGAAGCTTTCTTT.

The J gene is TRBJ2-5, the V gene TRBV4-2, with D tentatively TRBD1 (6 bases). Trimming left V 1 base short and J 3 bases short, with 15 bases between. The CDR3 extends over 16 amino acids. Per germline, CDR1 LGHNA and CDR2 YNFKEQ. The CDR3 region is CASSQGTVKLKETQYF. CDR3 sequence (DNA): TGTGCCAGCAGCCAAGGGACAGTGAAACTTAAAGAGACCCAGTACTTC.

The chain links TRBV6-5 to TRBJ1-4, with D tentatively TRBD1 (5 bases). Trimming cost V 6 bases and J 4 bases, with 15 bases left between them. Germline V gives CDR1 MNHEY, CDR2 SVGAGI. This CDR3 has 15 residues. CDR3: CASSARDLGNEKLFF. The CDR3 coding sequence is TGTGCCAGCAGCGCTCGGGACTTAGGTAATGAAAAACTGTTTTTT.

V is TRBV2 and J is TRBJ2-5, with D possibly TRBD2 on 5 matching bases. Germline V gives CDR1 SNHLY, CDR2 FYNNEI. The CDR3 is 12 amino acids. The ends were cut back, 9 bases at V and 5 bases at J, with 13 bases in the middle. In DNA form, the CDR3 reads TGTGCCAGTGTGGGAGACGGGGAGACCCAGTACTTC. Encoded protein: CASVGDGETQYF.

The CDR3 reads CASSLRQGRTEAFF. The CDR3 DNA is TGTGCCAGTAGTCTCCGACAGGGGAGGACTGAAGCTTTCTTT. The chain uses TRBV19 and TRBJ1-1, with TRBD1 matching over 8 bases. Losses at the gene ends were 5 bases for V and 5 bases for J; bases not matched to a gene: 7. CDR3 length: 14 residues. Germline lookup yields CDR1 LNHDA and CDR2 SQIVND (reference sequence).

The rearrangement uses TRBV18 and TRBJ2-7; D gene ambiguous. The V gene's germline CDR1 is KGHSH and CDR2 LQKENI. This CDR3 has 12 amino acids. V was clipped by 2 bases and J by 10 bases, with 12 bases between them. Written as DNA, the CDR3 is TGTGCCAGCTCACCAGATATGAACAGCCAGTACTTC. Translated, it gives CASSPDMNSQYF.

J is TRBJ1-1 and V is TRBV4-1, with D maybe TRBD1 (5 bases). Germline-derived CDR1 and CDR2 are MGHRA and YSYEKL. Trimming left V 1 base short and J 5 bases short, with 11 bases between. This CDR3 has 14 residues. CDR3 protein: CASSQVTRGTEAFF. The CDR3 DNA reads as TGCGCCAGCAGCCAAGTGACCCGGGGGACTGAAGCTTTCTTT.

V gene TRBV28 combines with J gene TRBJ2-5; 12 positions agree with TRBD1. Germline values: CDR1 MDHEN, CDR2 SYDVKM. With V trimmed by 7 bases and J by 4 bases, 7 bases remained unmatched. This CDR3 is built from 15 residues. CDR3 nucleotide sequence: TGTGCCAGCACCCGGGACAGGGGGCGCCCAGAGACCCAGTACTTC. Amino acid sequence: CASTRDRGRPETQYF. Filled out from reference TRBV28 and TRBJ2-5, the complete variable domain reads DVKVTQSSRYLVKRTGEKVFLECVQDMDHENMFWYRQDPGLGLRLIYFSYDVKMKEKGDIPEGYSVSREKKERFSLILESASTNQTSMYLCASTRDRGRPETQYFGPGTRLLVL.

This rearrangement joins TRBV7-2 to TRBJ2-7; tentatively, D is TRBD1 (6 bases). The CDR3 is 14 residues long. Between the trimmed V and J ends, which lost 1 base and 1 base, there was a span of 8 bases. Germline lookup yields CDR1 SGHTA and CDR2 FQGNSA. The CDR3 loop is CASSLVTGSYEQYF. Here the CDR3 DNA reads TGTGCCAGCAGCTTAGTCACAGGGTCCTACGAGCAGTACTTC.

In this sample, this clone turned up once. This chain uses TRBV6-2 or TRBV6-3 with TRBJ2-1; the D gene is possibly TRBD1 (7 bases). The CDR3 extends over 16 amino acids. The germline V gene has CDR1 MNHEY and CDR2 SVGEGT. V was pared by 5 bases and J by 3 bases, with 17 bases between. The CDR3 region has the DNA TGTGCCAGCAGTGCTGACAGGGACTTTGACTACAATGAGCAGTTCTTC. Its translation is CASSADRDFDYNEQFF.

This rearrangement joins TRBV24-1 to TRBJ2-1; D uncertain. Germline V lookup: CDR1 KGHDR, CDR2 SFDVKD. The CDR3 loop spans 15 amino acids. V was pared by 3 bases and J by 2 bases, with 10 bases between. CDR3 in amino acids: CATSDPTYTYNEQFF. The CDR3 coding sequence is TGTGCCACCAGTGATCCGACATACACCTACAATGAGCAGTTCTTC.

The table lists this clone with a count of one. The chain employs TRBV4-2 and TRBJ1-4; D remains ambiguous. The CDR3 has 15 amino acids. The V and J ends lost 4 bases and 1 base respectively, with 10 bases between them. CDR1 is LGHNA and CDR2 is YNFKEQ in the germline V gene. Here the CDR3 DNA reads TGTGCCAGCAGCCCATTCGGCGGAACTAATGAAAAACTGTTTTTT. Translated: CASSPFGGTNEKLFF.

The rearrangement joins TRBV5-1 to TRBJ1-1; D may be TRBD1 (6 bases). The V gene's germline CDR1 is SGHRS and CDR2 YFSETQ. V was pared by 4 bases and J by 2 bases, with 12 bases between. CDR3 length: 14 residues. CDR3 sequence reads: CASSKRTDNTEAFF. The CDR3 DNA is TGCGCCAGCAGCAAAAGGACAGATAACACTGAAGCTTTCTTT.

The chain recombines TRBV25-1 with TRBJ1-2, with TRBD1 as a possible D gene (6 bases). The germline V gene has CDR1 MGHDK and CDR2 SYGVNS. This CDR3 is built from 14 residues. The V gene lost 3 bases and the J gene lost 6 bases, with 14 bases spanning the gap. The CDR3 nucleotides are TGTGCCAGCAGTGAGGCAGGGGCGTACAATGGCTACACCTTC. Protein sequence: CASSEAGAYNGYTF.

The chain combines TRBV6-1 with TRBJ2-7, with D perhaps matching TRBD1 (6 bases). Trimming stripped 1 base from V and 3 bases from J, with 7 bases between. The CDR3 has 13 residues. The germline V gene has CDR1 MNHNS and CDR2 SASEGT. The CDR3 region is CASSEGDNYEQYF. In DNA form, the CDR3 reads TGTGCCAGCAGTGAAGGGGACAACTACGAGCAGTACTTC.

Here the CDR3 DNA reads TGTGCCAGCAGACCGGGCAGGGGAACCGGGGAGCTGTTTTTT. Protein sequence: CASRPGRGTGELFF. The chain has TRBV11-2 and TRBJ2-2; weak D call: TRBD1 (6 bases). Germline V CDR1 and CDR2: SGHAT, FQNNGV. The CDR3 totals 14 residues. V lost 6 bases to trimming and J lost 5 bases, with 13 bases between them.

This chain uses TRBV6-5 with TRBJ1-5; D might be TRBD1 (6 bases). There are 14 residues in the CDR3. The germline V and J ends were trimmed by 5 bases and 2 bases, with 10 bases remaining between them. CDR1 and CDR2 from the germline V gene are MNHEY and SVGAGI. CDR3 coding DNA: TGTGCCAGCAGTACCGACAGGCGCAATCAGCCCCAGCATTTT. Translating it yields CASSTDRRNQPQHF.

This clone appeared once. The CDR3 region is CASSSGGQPQHF. CDR3 bases: TGTGCCAGCAGTAGCGGCGGACAGCCCCAGCATTTT. This rearrangement joins TRBV6-5 to TRBJ1-5; D is unclear. This CDR3 region has 12 residues. In germline, CDR1 is MNHEY, CDR2 SVGAGI. The V gene lost 5 bases and the J gene lost 7 bases, with 9 bases spanning the gap.

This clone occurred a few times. CDR3 residues: CASSGQGGQPQHF. CDR3 nucleotides: TGTGCCAGCAGCGGACAGGGAGGGCAGCCCCAGCATTTT. V gene TRBV6-5 combines with J gene TRBJ1-5; 8 bases agree with TRBD1. CDR1 and CDR2 (germline): MNHEY, SVGAGI. The CDR3 sequence is 13 residues long. After removal of 6 bases from V and 7 bases from J, the junction contained 5 bases not matched to a gene.

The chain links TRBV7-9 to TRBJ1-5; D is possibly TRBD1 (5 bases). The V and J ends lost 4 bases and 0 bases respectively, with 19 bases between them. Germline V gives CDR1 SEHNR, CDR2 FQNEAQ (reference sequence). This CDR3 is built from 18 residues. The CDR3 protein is CASSSPLGGGYSNQPQHF. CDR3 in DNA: TGTGCCAGCAGCTCACCTTTAGGCGGGGGTTATAGCAATCAGCCCCAGCATTTT.

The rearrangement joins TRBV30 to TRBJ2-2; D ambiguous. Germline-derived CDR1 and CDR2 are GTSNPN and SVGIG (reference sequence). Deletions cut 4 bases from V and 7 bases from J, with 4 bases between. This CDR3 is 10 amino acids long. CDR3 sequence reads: CAWKSGELFF. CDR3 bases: TGTGCCTGGAAGAGCGGGGAGCTGTTTTTT.

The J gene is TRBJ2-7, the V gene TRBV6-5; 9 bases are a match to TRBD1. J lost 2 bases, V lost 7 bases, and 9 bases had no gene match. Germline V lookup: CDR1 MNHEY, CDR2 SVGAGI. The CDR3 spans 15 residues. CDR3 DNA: TGTGCCAGCACCGTGGGGGGGACAGGGCCCTACGAGCAGTACTTC. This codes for CASTVGGTGPYEQYF.

The CDR3 nucleotides read TGTGCCAGCAGTTACGGAGGACGGAGTTATCAGCCCCAGCATTTT. This encodes CASSYGGRSYQPQHF. The chain has TRBV6-5 and TRBJ1-5, with D unresolved. V dropped 2 bases and J dropped 5 bases, with 13 bases sitting between them. Germline-derived CDR1 and CDR2 are MNHEY and SVGAGI. The CDR3 length is 15 residues.